In this sample, the clone carrying this T cell receptor beta chain turned up once. The length of the CDR3 is 13 residues. Per the germline V gene, CDR1 is SQVTM and CDR2 is ANQGSEA. V was pared by 0 bases and J by 2 bases, with 7 bases between. Only in-frame clones appear in the TCRdb table, and some are missing; sequencing was by immunoSEQ multiplex PCR. The sample lists approximately 220,000 clones, 85% to 95% occurring once. The entry originates in a study of T cell responses to AZD1222 COVID-19 vaccine. The chain joins TRBV29-1 to TRBJ1-2; the D is unclear. The sequences come from peripheral blood, collected on day 0 of MenACWY control vaccination. This sequence was found in an adult in good health. Written as DNA, the CDR3 is TGCAGCGTTGAAGAGGAAGGGAACTATGGCTACACCTTC. Amino acids: CSVEEEGNYGYTF.